These T cell receptor beta chains were read from a single sample in a study of blood T cell repertoires in COVID-19. Here immunoSEQ multiplex PCR was the method, and the copy in TCRdb shows in-frame clones only, minus some. The sample has roughly 250,000 clones; about nine tenths are singletons. The sequenced material came from peripheral blood. The receptors were sampled from a man aged 55 to 69 who had recovered from COVID-19. The conserved cysteine and the conserved F or W are not part of the CDR3 here. D genes are given only for firm matches.

v_call	d_call	j_call	cdr3_aa
TRBV5-1	.	TRBJ2-1	ASSFTFPSSYNEQF
TRBV13	TRBD2	TRBJ2-1	ASSTSGGGTYNEQF
TRBV27	.	TRBJ2-7	ASSSSFYYEQY
TRBV12-3/TRBV12-4	TRBD2	TRBJ2-2	ASRVGRAQLF
TRBV5-1	.	TRBJ2-2	ASGPLGGTGELF
TRBV30	TRBD1	TRBJ2-3	AQSDQGVAGDTQY
TRBV30	.	TRBJ1-4	AWSVGGSGEKLF
TRBV18	TRBD1	TRBJ2-7	ASSPQGTGLYEQY
TRBV10-1	.	TRBJ1-3	ASSSDGTPAGNTIY
TRBV18	.	TRBJ1-3	ASSQGLSSGNTIY
TRBV2	TRBD2	TRBJ2-3	ASSLLAGEDTQY
TRBV27	TRBD1	TRBJ1-5	ASSPDWTGLNQPQH
TRBV19	TRBD1	TRBJ2-5	ASRPQGQQETQY
TRBV6-6	TRBD1	TRBJ1-1	ASSYNPGGVDTEAF
TRBV5-1	.	TRBJ1-6	ASSLGGRDNSPLH
TRBV30	TRBD1	TRBJ1-3	AWSRTGSGNTIY
TRBV6-6	TRBD1	TRBJ2-2	ASSYPGQGRTGELF
TRBV18	TRBD1	TRBJ2-3	ASSQDRVTDTQY
TRBV30	.	TRBJ1-4	AWSESGWGELF
TRBV5-1	.	TRBJ1-1	ASSPGLVVSEAF
TRBV6-5	TRBD1	TRBJ2-1	ASSYGQENYNEQF
TRBV7-2	TRBD1	TRBJ1-1	ASSLLGQGLTEAF
TRBV12-5	TRBD2	TRBJ2-5	ASGLVKTSGEQYQETQY
TRBV4-2	.	TRBJ1-3	ASSQVQGNAGNTIY
TRBV12-5	TRBD1	TRBJ2-2	ASGLVSPGQGWTGELF
TRBV12-5	.	TRBJ1-6	ASGLVLGGSSPLH
TRBV6-5	.	TRBJ1-1	ASSYGGEAF
TRBV5-6	.	TRBJ1-6	ASSLSTKYSYNSPLH
TRBV4-2	TRBD1	TRBJ2-2	ASSRTTGGDGELF
TRBV24-1	TRBD2	TRBJ2-3	ATSDSRASGGATDTQY
TRBV3-1/TRBV3-2	TRBD1	TRBJ2-5	ASSFGQGAETQY
TRBV6-2/TRBV6-3	TRBD2	TRBJ2-1	ASSYLSGGDEQF
TRBV28	.	TRBJ2-5	ASSSSFRGEYQETQY
TRBV3-1/TRBV3-2	TRBD1	TRBJ1-2	ASSHFDRGNGYT
TRBV2	TRBD1	TRBJ2-7	ASSLLGQGASYEQY
TRBV27	.	TRBJ2-7	ASRKASIYEQY
TRBV7-8	.	TRBJ1-4	ASSLQGGGRPNEKLF
TRBV30	.	TRBJ1-5	AWSLSGLNQPQH
TRBV11-2	.	TRBJ2-3	ASRGRARPQTTDTQY
TRBV30	.	TRBJ2-1	AWSVRGARNEQF
TRBV29-1	.	TRBJ1-1	SVRGFVTEAF
TRBV9	TRBD2	TRBJ2-5	ASSVRTSGETQY